One and the same sample provided the 10 T cell receptor beta chains below, sequenced in a study of blood T cell repertoires in COVID-19. Profiling relied on immunoSEQ multiplex PCR, and the TCRdb table lists in-frame clones only, not all of them. The data contain fewer than 250,000 clones, 83% of them singletons. What was sequenced was PBMCs or T cells enriched from blood (not recorded which). These receptors all come from a woman aged 40 to 55 who had been exposed to COVID-19.

The gene calls are TRBV5-1 and TRBJ2-5, with 9 bases lining up with TRBD2. The germline CDR1 and CDR2 sequences are SGHRS and YFSETQ. This CDR3 spans 15 amino acids. With V trimmed by 4 bases and J by 2 bases, 6 bases remained unmatched. The CDR3 region is CASSLGLAEQETQYF. Here the CDR3 DNA reads TGCGCCAGCAGCCTGGGACTAGCAGAGCAAGAGACCCAGTACTTC.

The chain joins TRBV7-6 to TRBJ1-3, with D maybe TRBD1 (6 bases). CDR1 and CDR2 (germline): SGHVS, FNYEAQ. The CDR3 has 18 amino acids. The V end lost 3 bases, the J end lost 0 bases, and 18 bases lay between the germline ends. Here the CDR3 DNA reads TGTGCCAGCAGCTTTGGAACACCGACAGGAACCTCTGGAAACACCATATATTTT. Its translation is CASSFGTPTGTSGNTIYF. Using reference TRBV7-6 and TRBJ1-3 for the parts outside the CDR3, the full variable domain is GAGVSQSPRYKVTKRGQDVALRCDPISGHVSLYWYRQALGQGPEFLTYFNYEAQQDKSGLPNDRFSAERPEGSISTLTIQRTEQRDSAMYRCASSFGTPTGTSGNTIYFGEGSWLTVV.

The chain uses TRBV5-1 and TRBJ1-4, with TRBD1 as a possible D gene (6 bases). The CDR3 length is 13 residues. Germline V gives CDR1 SGHRS, CDR2 YFSETQ. V shed 0 bases and J shed 8 bases, with 8 bases lying between them. CDR3 in DNA: TGCGCCAGCAGCTTGGACAGGGTCGAAAAACTGTTTTTT. It yields the protein CASSLDRVEKLFF.

The chain uses TRBV5-1 and TRBJ2-1; no reliable D call. V shed 0 bases and J shed 9 bases, with 10 bases lying between them. This CDR3 spans 13 amino acids. The germline V gene encodes CDR1 SGHRS and CDR2 YFSETQ. In DNA, the CDR3 is TGCGCCAGCAGCTTGGCTGTTGGCGGTGAGCAGTTCTTC. Protein product: CASSLAVGGEQFF.

This clone was counted between two and nine times. The chain recombines TRBV7-9 with TRBJ2-1; TRBD2 matches 13 bases. Germline-derived CDR1 and CDR2 are SEHNR and FQNEAQ (reference sequence). This CDR3 has 15 amino acids. Trimming took 5 bases from V and 7 from J; bases not matched to a gene: 5. Here the CDR3 DNA reads TGTGCCAGCAGCGTGGGACTAGCGGGGAGTAATGAGCAGTTCTTC. Residues: CASSVGLAGSNEQFF.

This clone showed up just a few times. The chain uses TRBV28 and TRBJ1-2, with 7 positions matching TRBD1. V was clipped by 3 bases and J by 7 bases; unmatched bases: 5. The CDR3 has 13 residues. Germline V lookup: CDR1 MDHEN, CDR2 SYDVKM. The DNA for the CDR3 is TGTGCCAGCAGTTTGGAGGGGGCGACTGGCTACACCTTC. Translating it yields CASSLEGATGYTF.

The chain links TRBV30 to TRBJ2-1; possible D gene TRBD2, 6 bases. Trimming took 0 bases from V and 3 from J, leaving 12 bases between them. CDR1 is GTSNPN and CDR2 is SVGIG in the germline V gene (reference sequence). The CDR3 spans 15 residues. CDR3 loop: CAWSVRGGDYNEQFF. The CDR3 nucleotides read TGTGCCTGGAGTGTACGCGGCGGGGACTACAATGAGCAGTTCTTC. Full variable domain (rest looked up from reference TRBV30 and TRBJ2-1): SQTIHQWPATLVQPVGSPLSLECTVEGTSNPNLYWYRQAAGRGLQLLFYSVGIGQISSEVPQNLSASRPQDRQFILSSKKLLLSDSGFYLCAWSVRGGDYNEQFFGPGTRLTVL.

The chain is built from TRBV6-5 and TRBJ1-2, with 7 bases aligning to TRBD1. The CDR3 has 12 amino acids. CDR1 and CDR2 from the germline V gene are MNHEY and SVGAGI. Trimming removed 11 bases from V and 3 bases from J; junction bases left unmatched: 6. The CDR3 is CAYRGEDYGYTF. CDR3 DNA: TGTGCCTACAGGGGAGAGGACTATGGCTACACCTTC.

The V gene is TRBV16, the J gene TRBJ1-1, with D unclear. The CDR3 consists of 15 residues. Per germline, CDR1 KGHSY and CDR2 FQNENV. Trimming pared 0 bases from V and 2 bases from J, leaving 10 bases between. The CDR3 DNA reads TGTGCCAGCAGCCAATCCACACAAGTAAACACTGAAGCTTTCTTT. It specifies CASSQSTQVNTEAFF.

The chain recombines TRBV7-9 with TRBJ2-1; weak D call: TRBD1 (7 bases). The germline V gene encodes CDR1 SEHNR and CDR2 FQNEAQ (reference sequence). The CDR3 loop spans 15 amino acids. V lost 5 bases and J 7 bases, leaving 18 bases between the germline ends. The CDR3 sequence: CASSLQGGLTNEQFF. In nucleotides, the CDR3 is TGTGCCAGCAGCCTGCAGGGGGGTTTAACGAATGAGCAGTTCTTC.